This passage covers 27 T cell receptor beta chains from one sample sequenced in a study of blood T cell repertoires in COVID-19. Clones were sequenced by immunoSEQ multiplex PCR, and TCRdb holds only the in-frame ones, with some missing. This sample has 70,000 to 95,000 clones, with over 80% found just once. Sequenced sample: peripheral blood. Receptors originate from a woman in her fifties or sixties with active COVID-19.

The chain employs TRBV6-2 or TRBV6-3 and TRBJ2-7; possibly TRBD2 for D (6 bases). The CDR3 has 14 residues. Germline V gene data show CDR1 as MNHEY and CDR2 as SVGEGT. Trimming pared 6 bases from V and 0 bases from J, leaving 12 bases between. DNA for the CDR3: TGTGCCAGCAGCAGATCTAGCGACTCCTACGAGCAGTACTTC. Amino acid sequence: CASSRSSDSYEQYF.

On this clone: One junction end does not reproduce the germline sequence, and a read error may be involved. The CDR3 DNA follows: TGCGCCAGCAGCTTGGAAGGAGTAGCGGGGGGCCAAGGGACCCAGTACTTC. As protein: CASSLEGVAGGQGTQYF. This chain links TRBV5-1 with TRBJ2-5, with 10 bases fitting TRBD2. Per germline, CDR1 SGHRS and CDR2 YFSETQ. The CDR3 contains 17 residues.

The chain links TRBV7-2 to TRBJ2-6; D uncertain. Per the germline V gene, CDR1 is SGHTA and CDR2 is FQGNSA. CDR3 length: 17 residues. V was trimmed by 1 base and J by 0 bases, leaving 10 bases between them. In DNA form, the CDR3 reads TGTGCCAGCAGCTTAGTCACACAGCTCTCTGGGGCCAACGTCCTGACTTTC. It translates to CASSLVTQLSGANVLTF.

This chain links TRBV3-1 (or the pseudogene TRBV3-2) with TRBJ1-2; D unclear. The CDR3 sequence is 15 residues long. The germline V gene encodes CDR1 LGHDT and CDR2 YNNKEL (reference sequence). Trimming stripped 1 base from V and 0 bases from J, with 9 bases between. The CDR3 here is CASSQVAESNYGYTF. The CDR3 bases are TGTGCCAGCAGCCAAGTGGCGGAATCTAACTATGGCTACACCTTC.

This clone came up a few times. The chain uses TRBV24-1 and TRBJ2-3, with 7 bases aligning to TRBD2. There are 16 residues in the CDR3. CDR1 KGHDR and CDR2 SFDVKD come from the germline V gene. V lost 4 bases and J lost 9; bases outside the gene matches: 15. The CDR3 region has the DNA TGTGCCACCAGTGAAGCCTTGGGGACTATGGCTAGGACGCAGTATTTT. Translating it yields CATSEALGTMARTQYF.

This rearrangement joins TRBV9 to TRBJ2-3; 7 nucleotides align to TRBD2. There are 13 residues in the CDR3. V dropped 4 bases and J dropped 7; count of bases not matched to a gene: 6. Germline assignment: CDR1 SGDLS and CDR2 YYNGEE. The CDR3 loop reads CASSPGGVNTQYF. The CDR3 coding sequence is TGTGCCAGCAGCCCTGGGGGGGTGAATACGCAGTATTTT.

This chain uses TRBV5-1 with TRBJ1-2; TRBD1 matches 9 bases. CDR1 is SGHRS and CDR2 is YFSETQ in the germline V gene. V lost 0 bases to trimming and J lost 6 bases; unmatched junction nucleotides: 3. The CDR3 loop spans 14 amino acids. CDR3 DNA sequence: TGCGCCAGCAGCTTGGGGGACAGGGCCGATGGCTACACCTTC. This encodes CASSLGDRADGYTF.

The CDR3 reads CASSSSNTGELFF. CDR3 DNA sequence: TGTGCCAGCAGCTCTTCGAACACCGGGGAGCTGTTTTTT. The chain is built from TRBV7-2 and TRBJ2-2; no clear D. The V end was cut by 4 bases, the J end by 0 bases, with 3 bases between. The CDR3 loop spans 13 amino acids. Germline CDR1 and CDR2: SGHTA and FQGNSA.

This chain uses TRBV5-1 with TRBJ2-1; weak D call: TRBD2 (5 bases). Trimming cost V 0 bases and J 2 bases, with 9 bases left between them. Looked up from germline, CDR1 is SGHRS and CDR2 is YFSETQ. This CDR3 spans 15 amino acids. This CDR3 reads CASSLAGETYNEQFF. The CDR3 coding sequence is TGCGCCAGCAGCTTGGCCGGGGAGACCTACAATGAGCAGTTCTTC. The variable domain in full, completed from reference TRBV5-1 and TRBJ2-1, reads KAGVTQTPRYLIKTRGQQVTLSCSPISGHRSVSWYQQTPGQGLQFLFEYFSETQRNKGNFPGRFSGRQFSNSRSEMNVSTLELGDSALYLCASSLAGETYNEQFFGPGTRLTVL.

This clone was seen a single time. The rearrangement joins TRBV7-2 to TRBJ2-5, with 8 bases identical to TRBD1. CDR1 is SGHTA and CDR2 is FQGNSA in the germline V gene. V lost 1 base, J lost 1 base, and 2 bases stayed unmatched. This CDR3 contains 15 residues. The DNA for the CDR3 is TGTGCCAGCAGCTTAGGGACAGGGAGCCAAGAGACCCAGTACTTC. This sequence encodes CASSLGTGSQETQYF. Drawing the rest from reference TRBV7-2 and TRBJ2-5, the complete variable domain is GAGVSQSPSNKVTEKGKDVELRCDPISGHTALYWYRQSLGQGLEFLIYFQGNSAPDKSGLPSDRFSAERTGGSVSTLTIQRTQQEDSAVYLCASSLGTGSQETQYFGPGTRLLVL.

The chain joins TRBV28 to TRBJ1-2, with TRBD1 as a possible D gene (6 bases). This CDR3 is 13 amino acids long. Germline CDR1 MDHEN, CDR2 SYDVKM. Between the trimmed V and J ends, which lost 5 bases and 6 bases, there was a span of 13 bases. CDR3 amino acids: CASSTGQLNGYTF. As DNA, the CDR3 is TGTGCCAGCAGTACCGGACAGCTTAATGGCTACACCTTC.

J is TRBJ2-7 and V is TRBV14, with a tentative D call TRBD1 (5 bases). The CDR3 covers 14 residues. The germline V gene has CDR1 SGHDN and CDR2 FVKESK. V shed 4 bases and J shed 0 bases, with 10 bases lying between them. CDR3 DNA sequence: TGTGCCAGCAGCCGAACAGGAAGCTCCTACGAGCAGTACTTC. Translated, it gives CASSRTGSSYEQYF.

This chain connects TRBV14 to TRBJ2-2; weak D call: TRBD1 (6 bases). This CDR3 is built from 13 residues. The germline gives CDR1 SGHDN, CDR2 FVKESK. V was clipped by 4 bases and J by 6 bases, with 9 bases between them. CDR3 loop: CASSPTGAGELFF. The CDR3 coding sequence is TGTGCCAGCAGCCCGACAGGAGCCGGGGAGCTGTTTTTT.

V usage is TRBV10-1 and J usage is TRBJ2-3; the match to TRBD2 covers 7 bases. The CDR3 contains 14 residues. Germline-derived CDR1 and CDR2 are WNHNN and SYGVQD (reference sequence). Losses at the gene ends were 5 bases for V and 2 bases for J; bases not matched to a gene: 4. This CDR3 reads CASSNGLVTDTQYF. DNA for the CDR3: TGCGCCAGCAGTAACGGACTAGTCACAGATACGCAGTATTTT.

The chain has TRBV7-2 and TRBJ1-3; tentatively, D is TRBD1 (6 bases). Germline V lookup: CDR1 SGHTA, CDR2 FQGNSA. The V gene lost 5 bases and the J gene lost 4 bases, with 9 bases spanning the gap. The CDR3 consists of 13 residues. CDR3 region: CASSRGHGNTIYF. CDR3 bases: TGTGCCAGCAGCCGGGGACACGGAAACACCATATATTTT. Full variable domain (remainder filled in from reference TRBV7-2 and TRBJ1-3): GAGVSQSPSNKVTEKGKDVELRCDPISGHTALYWYRQSLGQGLEFLIYFQGNSAPDKSGLPSDRFSAERTGGSVSTLTIQRTQQEDSAVYLCASSRGHGNTIYFGEGSWLTVV.

The chain employs TRBV6-2 or TRBV6-3 and TRBJ2-7, with 7 bases lining up with TRBD2. CDR3 length: 15 amino acids. After removal of 7 bases from V and 0 bases from J, the junction contained 9 bases not matched to a gene. Germline CDR1 reads MNHEY; CDR2 reads SVGEGT. CDR3 nucleotide sequence: TGTGCCAGCATCCCGGGAGGCTTTAGCTCCTACGAGCAGTACTTC. This codes for CASIPGGFSSYEQYF.

The chain uses TRBV6-5 and TRBJ1-4; possible D gene TRBD1, 6 bases. This CDR3 is 14 amino acids long. CDR1 and CDR2 (germline): MNHEY, SVGAGI. The V gene lost 6 bases and the J gene lost 8 bases, with 16 bases spanning the gap. This CDR3 reads CASSEGGAGEKLFF. The CDR3 DNA reads TGTGCCAGCAGCGAGGGGGGGGCTGGGGAAAAACTGTTTTTT.

The chain joins TRBV29-1 to TRBJ2-1; perhaps TRBD2 as D (5 bases). CDR1 SQVTM and CDR2 ANQGSEA come from the germline V gene. The V and J ends lost 4 bases and 4 bases respectively, with 5 bases between them. The length of the CDR3 is 11 residues. CDR3: CSVAGYNEQFF. CDR3 nucleotides: TGCAGCGTTGCGGGATACAATGAGCAGTTCTTC.

The chain employs TRBV6-5 and TRBJ2-1; TRBD2 aligns across 8 bases. This CDR3 is built from 15 residues. V was clipped by 6 bases and J by 3 bases; unmatched bases: 7. Germline values: CDR1 MNHEY, CDR2 SVGAGI. CDR3 residues: CASSPTGGYYNEQFF. In nucleotides, the CDR3 is TGTGCCAGCAGCCCCACGGGGGGGTACTACAATGAGCAGTTCTTC.

The chain couples TRBV5-5 to TRBJ2-7, with 7 nucleotides matching TRBD2. V lost 4 bases to trimming and J lost 4 bases; unmatched junction nucleotides: 8. There are 14 residues in the CDR3. Germline CDR1 reads SGHKS; CDR2 reads YYEKEE (reference sequence). CDR3 in amino acids: CASSPRGVEYEQYF. The CDR3 DNA reads as TGTGCCAGCAGCCCCCGGGGGGTTGAATACGAGCAGTACTTC. The full variable domain, its missing parts supplied by reference TRBV5-5 and TRBJ2-7, is DAGVTQSPTHLIKTRGQQVTLRCSPISGHKSVSWYQQVLGQGPQFIFQYYEKEERGRGNFPDRFSARQFPNYSSELNVNALLLGDSALYLCASSPRGVEYEQYFGPGTRLTVT.

The rearrangement joins TRBV15 to TRBJ2-7; 10 bases are a match to TRBD1. After removal of 0 bases from V and 4 bases from J, the junction contained 6 bases not matched to a gene. The length of the CDR3 is 16 residues. Germline CDR1 reads LNHNV; CDR2 reads YYDKDF (reference sequence). The CDR3 sequence is CATSRDRQGAEYEQYF. Here the CDR3 DNA reads TGTGCCACCAGCAGAGATCGACAGGGGGCGGAATACGAGCAGTACTTC.

The chain is built from TRBV30 and TRBJ1-2; D unresolved. Germline loops: CDR1 GTSNPN, CDR2 SVGIG (reference sequence). Trimming pared 1 base from V and 8 bases from J, leaving 11 bases between. The CDR3 loop spans 12 amino acids. CDR3 DNA sequence: TGTGCCTGGAGTGGAGGGCGCAGGGGCTACACCTTC. It codes for CAWSGGRRGYTF.

This sequence joins TRBV28 and TRBJ2-7; 11 bases agree with TRBD1. Germline V CDR1 and CDR2: MDHEN, SYDVKM. There are 14 residues in the CDR3. J lost 4 bases, V lost 7 bases, and 6 bases had no gene match. This CDR3 is CASTPGQGAYEQYF. Here the CDR3 DNA reads TGTGCCAGCACCCCAGGACAGGGGGCGTACGAGCAGTACTTC.

This sequence joins TRBV6-1 and TRBJ2-1, with D hard to call. CDR3 length: 12 residues. V was trimmed by 5 bases and J by 3 bases, leaving 5 bases between them. From germline, CDR1 is MNHNS and CDR2 SASEGT. The CDR3 here is CASSTNYNEQFF. As DNA, the CDR3 is TGTGCCAGCAGTACAAACTACAATGAGCAGTTCTTC.

Written as DNA, the CDR3 is TGCGCCAGCAGCCAACTAGGGGGGGCCGCCTACAATGAGCAGTTCTTC. This translates into CASSQLGGAAYNEQFF. The chain carries TRBV5-1 and TRBJ2-1; D might be TRBD2 (7 bases). Germline CDR1 reads SGHRS; CDR2 reads YFSETQ. The CDR3 has 16 residues. V lost 4 bases and J lost 2, with 16 bases in between.

J is TRBJ1-2 and V is TRBV6-5; D possibly corresponds to TRBD1 (5 bases). Trimming cost V 6 bases and J 4 bases, with 15 bases left between them. The CDR3 covers 14 residues. Germline CDR1 reads MNHEY; CDR2 reads SVGAGI. The CDR3 region is CASSSLPRGYGYTF. Written as DNA, the CDR3 is TGTGCCAGCAGCTCTCTGCCAAGGGGCTATGGCTACACCTTC.

The genes are TRBV3-1 (or the pseudogene TRBV3-2) and TRBJ1-3, with D unclear. Trimming took 0 bases from V and 4 from J, leaving 4 bases between them. There are 13 residues in the CDR3. Looked up from germline, CDR1 is LGHDT and CDR2 is YNNKEL (reference sequence). CDR3 coding DNA: TGTGCCAGCAGCCAAGAAGCCGGAAACACCATATATTTT. Translation gives CASSQEAGNTIYF.